This T cell receptor beta chain was profiled in a study of OX40 agonist ivuxolimab in advanced cancers. Germline lookup yields CDR1 MRHNA and CDR2 SNTAGT. J lost 2 bases, V lost 2 bases, and 1 base had no gene match. This CDR3 is 15 amino acids long. Using immunoSEQ multiplex PCR, the repertoire was profiled, and TCRdb retains in-frame clones only, with some absent. The sample includes 40,000 to 55,000 clones, 85% to 95% of them seen just once. This TCR was sampled from an adult with an advanced solid tumor such as melanoma, head and neck, liver or kidney cancer. The source material was CD4+ or CD8+ T cells sorted from blood, sampled in a trial of the OX40 agonist ivuxolimab. The gene calls are TRBV6-4 and TRBJ2-3; 10 bases line up with TRBD1. The CDR3 coding sequence is TGTGCCAGCAGTGACGGGACAGGGGACACAGATACGCAGTATTTT. Protein sequence: CASSDGTGDTDTQYF.